These T cell receptor beta chains were read from a single sample in a study of T-cell reconstitution after alpha-beta-depleted transplantation in children. TCRdb analysed the PCR reads with MiXCR anew, one entry per CDR3 protein. The sample lists around 600,000 distinct CDR3 sequences; roughly 10% were seen once. Material: PBMCs from the stem cell graft donor, obtained from the stem cell graft. The source is a human donor who donated a stem cell graft to a child with acute myeloid leukemia. Each CDR3 is given with its conserved first and last residue. A D gene is named only where the DNA matches it firmly. Only part of the rows carry a size: once, few, many, or a class if the clone is expanded.

d_call j_call v_call clone_size cdr3_aa cdr3_nt
TRBD2 TRBJ2-1 TRBV28 few CASSSKTGGGRSYNEQFF TGTGCCAGCAGTTCCAAAACGGGAGGTGGACGGTCCTACAATGAGCAGTTCTTC
- TRBJ2-1 TRBV14 few CASSPLVLGNEQFF TGTGCCAGCAGCCCCCTAGTCCTCGGCAATGAGCAGTTCTTC
- TRBJ2-3 TRBV5-1 few CASRTGITDTQYF TGCGCCAGCAGAACAGGGATCACAGATACGCAGTATTTT
TRBD1 TRBJ2-7 TRBV15 - CATSILGQALVYEQYF TGTGCCACCAGCATCCTAGGACAGGCTCTAGTCTACGAGCAGTACTTC
TRBD1 TRBJ2-6 TRBV29-1 - CSVGGQGDSGANVLTF TGCAGCGTTGGGGGACAGGGTGACTCTGGGGCCAACGTCCTGACTTTC
- TRBJ1-3 TRBV4-2 - CASSQEGLGAGNTIYF TGTGCCAGCAGCCAAGAGGGGTTAGGGGCTGGAAACACCATATATTTT
- TRBJ2-1 TRBV24-1 - CATSDFGGGRNNEQFF TGTGCCACCAGTGATTTTGGGGGGGGCAGGAACAATGAGCAGTTCTTC
- TRBJ2-1 TRBV11-2 many CASSPIQYNEQFF TGTGCCAGCAGCCCTATACAATACAATGAGCAGTTCTTC
TRBD2 TRBJ2-1 TRBV7-9 many CASSVSGRHLFF TGTGCCAGCAGTGTAAGCGGGAGGCATCTGTTCTTC
- TRBJ1-2 TRBV20-1 many CSARDPQAASYGYTF TGCAGTGCTAGAGATCCCCAGGCCGCGAGCTATGGCTACACCTTC
- TRBJ1-1 TRBV7-9 - CASSETLNTEAFF TGTGCCAGCAGTGAGACTCTGAACACTGAAGCTTTCTTT
TRBD2 TRBJ2-1 TRBV7-9 few CASSLYGRDGDEQFF TGTGCCAGCAGCTTATATGGGAGGGATGGGGATGAGCAGTTCTTC
TRBD1 TRBJ2-5 TRBV12-3/TRBV12-4 many CASSLAQGAVAQYF TGTGCCAGCAGTTTAGCGCAGGGGGCGGTGGCCCAGTACTTC
- TRBJ2-2 TRBV6-2/TRBV6-3 many CASRLGIYTGELFF TGTGCCAGCAGGCTCGGGATTTACACCGGGGAGCTGTTTTTT
- TRBJ1-2 TRBV6-1 many CASSPPGGRANYGYTF TGTGCCAGCAGCCCCCCGGGGGGCCGGGCTAACTATGGCTACACCTTC
TRBD1 TRBJ1-2 TRBV20-1 - CSASWTGGNYGYTF TGCAGTGCTAGTTGGACAGGGGGAAACTATGGCTACACCTTC
- TRBJ2-1 TRBV27 many CASSLVDYRSNEQFF TGTGCCAGCAGTTTAGTGGACTATAGATCCAATGAGCAGTTCTTC
- TRBJ2-1 TRBV9 many CASSGTTPDIYNEQFF TGTGCCAGCAGCGGGACTACCCCGGATATCTACAATGAGCAGTTCTTC
TRBD2 TRBJ2-3 TRBV30 once CAWTTGLAGAPDTQYF TGTGCCTGGACGACGGGACTAGCGGGAGCCCCAGATACGCAGTATTTT
- TRBJ2-1 TRBV27 - CASSLVSLTGEQFF TGTGCCAGCAGTTTAGTTAGTTTAACGGGAGAGCAGTTCTTC
TRBD1 TRBJ1-1 TRBV10-3 - CAIREDRTGAGVTEAFF TGTGCCATCAGAGAAGATAGGACAGGGGCTGGGGTCACTGAAGCTTTCTTT
- TRBJ2-7 TRBV5-5 few CASSLQRPYEQYF TGTGCCAGCAGCTTGCAAAGGCCCTACGAGCAGTACTTC
- TRBJ1-5 TRBV30 few CAWSVPGPGSNQPQHF TGTGCCTGGAGTGTACCGGGACCAGGAAGCAATCAGCCCCAGCATTTT
- TRBJ2-1 TRBV7-6 few CASSSRRRNNEQFF TGTGCCAGCAGCTCTCGACGGAGAAACAATGAGCAGTTCTTC
- TRBJ2-1 TRBV12-3/TRBV12-4 few CASKDRGPVPGEQFF TGTGCCAGCAAGGATCGGGGGCCCGTGCCGGGTGAGCAGTTCTTC
TRBD2 TRBJ2-2 TRBV30 many CAWSVGTSGMYTGELFF TGTGCCTGGAGTGTAGGGACTAGCGGGATGTACACCGGGGAGCTGTTTTTT
TRBD1 TRBJ2-5 TRBV12-3/TRBV12-4 - CASRPTGGETQYF TGTGCCAGCAGGCCCACAGGGGGAGAGACCCAGTACTTC
- TRBJ2-3 TRBV7-9 few CASMDLTDTQYF TGTGCCAGCATGGACCTCACAGATACGCAGTATTTT
- TRBJ2-7 TRBV7-2 - CASSLLGQGDEQYF TGTGCCAGCAGCTTATTGGGCCAAGGGGACGAGCAGTACTTC
- TRBJ2-7 TRBV29-1 - CSVEDMGDEQYF TGCAGCGTTGAAGATATGGGGGACGAGCAGTACTTC
- TRBJ2-3 TRBV24-1 - CATSDLRFGGTDTQYF TGTGCCACCAGTGATTTGCGCTTCGGGGGCACAGATACGCAGTATTTT
TRBD2 TRBJ2-5 TRBV29-1 - CSVEGGGLETQYF TGCAGCGTTGAAGGGGGAGGGTTAGAGACCCAGTACTTC
- TRBJ2-7 TRBV10-3 - CAITSGSYEQYF TGTGCCATCACCTCAGGGTCCTACGAGCAGTACTTC
- TRBJ2-3 TRBV27 - CASSSILDTQYF TGTGCCAGCAGTTCTATCTTAGATACGCAGTATTTT
- TRBJ2-5 TRBV7-9 - CASSSKSILKETQYF TGTGCCAGCAGCTCCAAGAGTATCCTTAAAGAGACCCAGTACTTC
TRBD2 TRBJ2-2 TRBV5-1 - CASSLAMTSGPIANTGELFF TGCGCCAGCAGCTTGGCCATGACTAGCGGGCCGATTGCGAACACCGGGGAGCTGTTTTTT
- TRBJ1-4 TRBV27 many CASSRDRSPGDEKLFF TGTGCCAGCAGCCGAGACAGGTCCCCGGGTGATGAAAAACTGTTTTTT
- TRBJ2-1 TRBV28 - CASLRGNEQFF TGTGCCAGCCTACGCGGGAATGAGCAGTTCTTC
TRBD2 TRBJ2-7 TRBV20-1 few CSASGSGRFSEQYF TGCAGTGCTAGCGGTAGCGGGAGATTCTCCGAGCAGTACTTC
TRBD2 TRBJ2-7 TRBV5-1 few CASRLAGAPSSYEQYF TGCGCCAGTCGACTAGCGGGAGCCCCAAGCTCCTACGAGCAGTACTTC